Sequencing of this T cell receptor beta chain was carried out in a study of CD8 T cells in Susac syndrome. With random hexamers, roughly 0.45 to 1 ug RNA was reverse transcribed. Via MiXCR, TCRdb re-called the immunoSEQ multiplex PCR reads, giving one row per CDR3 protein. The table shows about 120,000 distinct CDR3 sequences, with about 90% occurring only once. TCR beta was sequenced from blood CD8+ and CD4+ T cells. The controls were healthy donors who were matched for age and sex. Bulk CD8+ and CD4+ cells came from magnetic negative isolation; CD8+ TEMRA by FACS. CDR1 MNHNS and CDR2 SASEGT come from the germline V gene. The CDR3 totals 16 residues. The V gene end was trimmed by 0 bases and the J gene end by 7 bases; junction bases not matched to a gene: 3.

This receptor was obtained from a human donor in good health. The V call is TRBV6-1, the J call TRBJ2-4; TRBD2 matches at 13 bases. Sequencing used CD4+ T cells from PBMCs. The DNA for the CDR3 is TGTGCCAGCAGTGAAGCCCCGGGACTAGCGGGGAACATTCAGTACTTC. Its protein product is CASSEAPGLAGNIQYF.